A single sample is the source of the 21 T cell receptor beta chains below, sequenced in a study of cytomegalovirus exposure and HLA in healthy donors. Both 60 Vbeta primers and 13 Jbeta primers went into the PCR. The table came from immunoSEQ multiplex PCR; TCRdb's copy has only in-frame clones and leaves some out. This table has 80,000 to 100,000 clones, around 73% appearing once. Specimen: PBMCs. These receptor sequences come from a female donor in good health and CMV-seronegative.

The chain carries TRBV18 and TRBJ1-1; no clear D gene. The germline gives CDR1 KGHSH, CDR2 LQKENI. The CDR3 is made up of 12 amino acids. The V end lost 7 bases, the J end lost 2 bases, and 8 bases lay between the germline ends. CDR3 amino acids: CASFKRNTEAFF. CDR3 DNA: TGTGCCAGCTTTAAGAGAAACACTGAAGCTTTCTTT.

The rearrangement uses TRBV28 and TRBJ1-5, with D uncertain. The CDR3 length is 14 residues. The V gene's germline CDR1 is MDHEN and CDR2 SYDVKM. V lost 3 bases, J lost 6 bases, and 12 bases lay in between. CDR3 residues: CASSFTQDVQPQHF. CDR3 coding DNA: TGTGCCAGCAGTTTTACCCAGGATGTTCAGCCCCAGCATTTT.

This chain uses TRBV7-8 with TRBJ2-7, with D unresolved. The CDR3 is 12 amino acids. V lost 5 bases to trimming and J lost 5 bases, with 10 bases between them. CDR1 is SGHVS, CDR2 FQNEAQ, per germline. The DNA for the CDR3 is TGTGCCAGCAGCACGCGTTACCACGAGCAGTACTTC. As protein: CASSTRYHEQYF.

The V call is TRBV6-5, the J call TRBJ2-5, with 14 bases aligning to TRBD2. V dropped 0 bases and J dropped 6; count of bases not matched to a gene: 3. Germline lookup yields CDR1 MNHEY and CDR2 SVGAGI. CDR3 length: 16 amino acids. The CDR3 here is CASSYSTSGGAKTQYF. The CDR3 nucleotides are TGTGCCAGCAGTTACTCGACTAGCGGGGGGGCCAAGACCCAGTACTTC.

The chain combines TRBV5-4 with TRBJ2-2, with TRBD1 identical over 7 bases. The CDR3 is 16 residues long. Germline V gives CDR1 SGHNT, CDR2 YYREEE (reference sequence). Germline trimming cut 4 bases from V and 0 bases from J; bases unmatched to any gene: 6. CDR3 amino acids: CASSPGQQTNTGELFF. CDR3 DNA sequence: TGTGCCAGCAGCCCGGGACAGCAGACGAACACCGGGGAGCTGTTTTTT.

The rearrangement joins TRBV7-9 to TRBJ1-2; D not certain. The CDR3 runs to 13 residues. V was clipped by 1 base and J by 6 bases, with 9 bases between them. From germline, CDR1 is SEHNR and CDR2 FQNEAQ (reference sequence). CDR3 nucleotide sequence: TGTGCCAGCAGCTTAGAAGGCAGCGATGGCTACACCTTC. Protein product: CASSLEGSDGYTF. Filled out from reference TRBV7-9 and TRBJ1-2, the complete variable domain reads DTGVSQNPRHKITKRGQNVTFRCDPISEHNRLYWYRQTLGQGPEFLTYFQNEAQLEKSRLLSDRFSAERPKGSFSTLEIQRTEQGDSAMYLCASSLEGSDGYTFGSGTRLTVV.

The chain has TRBV18 and TRBJ2-1, with D tentatively TRBD1 (6 bases). The CDR3 sequence is 15 residues long. Trimming left V 2 bases short and J 4 bases short, with 12 bases between. The germline V gene has CDR1 KGHSH and CDR2 LQKENI. DNA of the CDR3: TGTGCCAGCTCACCAAGGACAGCAACTTACAATGAGCAGTTCTTC. Encoded protein: CASSPRTATYNEQFF.

V usage is TRBV5-6 and J usage is TRBJ2-2; 7 bases agree with TRBD1. The V gene end was trimmed by 4 bases and the J gene end by 3 bases; junction bases not matched to a gene: 9. Germline CDR1 is SGHDT and CDR2 is YYEEEE. The CDR3 is 16 residues long. CDR3 DNA: TGTGCCAGCAGCCCCCCGGGACAGCAAGACACCGGGGAGCTGTTTTTT. Protein product: CASSPPGQQDTGELFF.

This rearrangement joins TRBV5-1 to TRBJ1-2; a weak D match, TRBD1 (6 bases). The germline CDR1 and CDR2 sequences are SGHRS and YFSETQ. The V and J ends lost 1 base and 7 bases respectively, with 14 bases between them. The CDR3 has 14 residues. The CDR3 loop reads CASSLTGQGFGYTF. The CDR3 DNA is TGCGCCAGCAGCTTGACCGGGCAGGGGTTTGGCTACACCTTC.

The chain combines TRBV9 with TRBJ2-3, with TRBD2 matching over 11 bases. Unmatched junction bases numbered 6, after V lost 3 bases and J lost 0 bases. The germline gives CDR1 SGDLS, CDR2 YYNGEE. The CDR3 is 17 residues long. In DNA, the CDR3 is TGTGCCAGCAGCGCCCACCTAGCGGGGGGTAGCACAGATACGCAGTATTTT. The encoded protein is CASSAHLAGGSTDTQYF.

The CDR3 DNA reads TGCGCCAGCAGCTTGGTCGGACAGGGGGGCACTGAAGCTTTCTTT. Protein: CASSLVGQGGTEAFF. This chain joins TRBV5-1 and TRBJ1-1; 10 bases line up with TRBD1. The CDR3 spans 15 residues. Germline V gene sequence: CDR1 SGHRS, CDR2 YFSETQ. The trim removed 0 bases at V and 4 bases at J, leaving 3 bases unmatched.

This chain uses TRBV27 with TRBJ1-1; possible D gene TRBD1, 5 bases. V lost 2 bases to trimming and J lost 2 bases, with 9 bases between them. The CDR3 loop spans 14 amino acids. Germline assignment: CDR1 MNHEY and CDR2 SMNVEV (reference sequence). The CDR3 DNA reads TGTGCCAGCAGTTTACAGGGATTCAACACTGAAGCTTTCTTT. Encoded protein: CASSLQGFNTEAFF.

V gene TRBV14 combines with J gene TRBJ1-4, with no clear D. This CDR3 contains 15 residues. V lost 1 base to trimming and J lost 5 bases, with 11 bases between them. Per the germline V gene, CDR1 is SGHDN and CDR2 is FVKESK. Written as DNA, the CDR3 is TGTGCCAGCAGCCAAGGCTCCAGTTTGAATGAAAAACTGTTTTTT. Protein product: CASSQGSSLNEKLFF.

The V and J genes are TRBV30 and TRBJ2-5; D ambiguous. The V gene's germline CDR1 is GTSNPN and CDR2 SVGIG (reference sequence). The germline V and J ends were trimmed by 4 bases and 1 base, with 10 bases remaining between them. This CDR3 has 13 residues. The CDR3 DNA reads TGTGCCTGGACCGCGGAGACCCAAGAGACCCAGTACTTC. It yields the protein CAWTAETQETQYF.

The rearrangement links TRBV7-3 to TRBJ2-3, with 7 bases that match TRBD2. This CDR3 region has 16 residues. J gave up 4 bases and V 8 bases, and 15 bases lay outside the gene matches. CDR1 SGHTA and CDR2 FQGTGA come from the germline V gene. CDR3 in amino acids: CASGPSGVGGADTQYF. Here the CDR3 DNA reads TGTGCCAGCGGACCTAGCGGTGTGGGGGGGGCAGATACGCAGTATTTT.

Only a few counts were recorded for this clone. The chain combines TRBV30 with TRBJ2-3, with TRBD2 matching 7 bases. The CDR3 has 14 residues. Germline values: CDR1 GTSNPN, CDR2 SVGIG (reference sequence). The ends lost 2 bases at V and 5 bases at J; junction bases unmatched: 7. CDR3 amino acids: CAWSNGGGGDTQYF. The DNA of the CDR3 is TGTGCCTGGAGTAACGGTGGGGGGGGAGATACGCAGTATTTT.

DNA for the CDR3: TGTGCCATCAATAGTAGGGGGATTGGGGCTCGCGAGCAGTACTTC. Amino acids: CAINSRGIGAREQYF. The rearrangement joins TRBV10-3 to TRBJ2-7; weak D call: TRBD1 (6 bases). V was pared by 7 bases and J by 6 bases, with 22 bases between. CDR1 is ENHRY, CDR2 SYGVKD, per germline. The CDR3 contains 15 residues.

This chain links TRBV28 with TRBJ1-2; 12 positions match TRBD1. CDR3 length equals 17 residues. V dropped 7 bases and J dropped 10; count of bases not matched to a gene: 19. Germline-derived CDR1 and CDR2 are MDHEN and SYDVKM. CDR3 nucleotide sequence: TGTGCCAGCACCTCGATAGGGGGACAGGGGGCATTAGTTGACTACACCTTC. As protein: CASTSIGGQGALVDYTF.

This clone was seen a few times. The V call is TRBV7-6, the J call TRBJ2-1; D possibly corresponds to TRBD2 (5 bases). Germline values: CDR1 SGHVS, CDR2 FNYEAQ. This CDR3 spans 12 amino acids. V dropped 5 bases and J dropped 7 bases, with 9 bases sitting between them. CDR3 region: CASSGSLNEQFF. Here the CDR3 DNA reads TGTGCCAGCAGCGGGAGTTTGAATGAGCAGTTCTTC.

The chain uses TRBV28 and TRBJ1-3, with D unclear. Germline CDR1 and CDR2: MDHEN and SYDVKM. Trimming left V 2 bases short and J 0 bases short, with 8 bases between. This CDR3 region has 15 residues. CDR3 nucleotides: TGTGCCAGCAGTTTACAGGCGACCTCTGGAAACACCATATATTTT. Its protein product is CASSLQATSGNTIYF.

V usage is TRBV4-2 and J usage is TRBJ1-4, with TRBD1 as a possible D gene (5 bases). In germline, CDR1 is LGHNA, CDR2 YNFKEQ. V lost 2 bases, J lost 2 bases, and 12 bases lay in between. The CDR3 is 16 amino acids. The DNA of the CDR3 is TGTGCCAGCAGCCAATCCAGGGTTGGGACTAATGAAAAACTGTTTTTT. Residues: CASSQSRVGTNEKLFF.